The source of this T cell receptor beta chain is a study of T cell clones after liver transplantation. Study-wide context: A pre-transplant mixed lymphocyte reaction with TCRbeta sequencing defined graft-donor-reactive clones followed in post-transplant blood. Timepoints were pre-transplant, pre-withdrawal, and after withdrawal was completed or failed. General observations from the study: The donor-reactive repertoire was only partly measurable in a couple of subjects, lacking donor cells. Donor-reactive sequences fell more than third party-reactive ones, suggesting partial deletion.

The sample holds one count of this clone. The antigen remains undetermined. The CDR3 has 12 residues. Germline CDR1 is MNHNS and CDR2 is SASEGT. Trimming cost V 5 bases and J 6 bases, with 10 bases left between them. Sequencing used immunoSEQ multiplex PCR; TCRdb keeps in-frame clones, though not all of them. This table holds tens of thousands of clones, about 82% found once. Sequencing used CD4+ T cells from blood, obtained 46 months after liver transplant. This clonotype was obtained from a human patient who received a liver transplant. The T cells may partly be graft donor cells. V gene TRBV6-1 combines with J gene TRBJ1-2; tentative D call: TRBD1 (5 bases). The CDR3 DNA is TGTGCCAGCAGTCCGCGGGGGAATGGCTACACCTTC. It encodes CASSPRGNGYTF.